This T cell receptor beta chain was identified during a study of blood T cells in healthy people across ages. Study observations and caveats: Getting older went along with TCR beta diversity per million T cells dropping roughly linearly. Unsorted PBMCs blocked a conclusive comparison of naive and antigen-experienced cells.

Combining a sample-barcoded 5' primer with a J-beta primer mix, a second PCR ran for about 7 to 12 cycles. All samples yielded 3 million or more CDR3-containing paired-end reads. TCRdb recomputed calls from the 5' RACE reads with MiXCR, one row per CDR3 protein. The sample gives approximately 1.5 million distinct CDR3 sequences, approximately 39% of which show up once; just over 4% is in the top ten. The CDR3 sequence is 13 residues long. The germline V and J ends were trimmed by 5 bases and 5 bases, with 12 bases remaining between them. Per germline, CDR1 SGHTA and CDR2 FQGTGA. Points on this clonotype: Its antigen is still unknown.

Sequenced: blood. This sequence originates from a woman younger than 30 in good health. The V and J genes are TRBV7-3 and TRBJ1-2; D remains unclear. The CDR3 spells CASSVNPGYGYTF. CDR3 DNA sequence: TGTGCCAGCAGCGTAAACCCAGGTTATGGCTACACCTTC.